These T cell receptor beta chains were read from a single sample in a study of Ad26.COV2.S vaccination and SARS-CoV-2 variants. Method: immunoSEQ multiplex PCR; TCRdb's copy keeps in-frame clones and lacks some. The table lists 350,000 to 500,000 clones, 80% to 95% of them singletons, with 12% in the top ten. The starting material was peripheral blood, obtained in a trial of Ad26.COV2.S vaccine versus placebo. These receptor sequences come from a person aged 18-60 years who received the Ad26.COV2.S COVID-19 vaccine or a placebo. Each CDR3 is given with its conserved first and last residue. A D gene is named only where the DNA matches it firmly. Size is omitted from some rows. Given values are once, few, many or a class for expanded clones.

>.|TRBV19|.|TRBJ2-7|14
CASSNRADSYEQYF
TGTGCCAGTAGTAACAGGGCGGACTCCTACGAGCAGTACTTC
>.|TRBV29-1|.|TRBJ1-1|12
CSSGGMNTEAFF
TGCAGCTCGGGGGGGATGAACACTGAAGCTTTCTTT
>.|TRBV4-1|TRBD1|TRBJ2-7|14
CASSPRTGSYEQYF
TGCGCCAGCAGCCCCAGGACAGGCTCCTACGAGCAGTACTTC
>once|TRBV5-8|TRBD2|TRBJ2-7|15
CASSSGTSGSDEQYF
TGTGCCAGCAGCTCTGGGACTAGCGGGAGCGACGAGCAGTACTTC
>.|TRBV6-2/TRBV6-3|.|TRBJ1-2|15
CASSYEGARSMSYTF
TGTGCCAGCAGTTACGAAGGGGCCCGGTCTATGAGCTACACCTTC
>.|TRBV7-9|TRBD1|TRBJ2-7|16
CASSNGQDTNSYEQYF
TGTGCCAGCAGCAATGGACAGGATACCAACTCCTACGAGCAGTACTTC
>.|TRBV4-2|TRBD1|TRBJ1-4|17
CASSQGGQTATNEKLFF
TGTGCCAGCAGCCAAGGGGGACAGACTGCAACTAATGAAAAACTGTTTTTT
>.|TRBV7-9|.|TRBJ2-7|17
CASSFPPSSERPYEQYF
TGTGCCAGCAGCTTCCCTCCGAGTAGCGAGAGACCCTACGAGCAGTACTTC
>.|TRBV7-9|.|TRBJ1-4|14
CASSPGGTNEKLFF
TGTGCCAGCAGTCCCGGTGGAACTAATGAAAAACTGTTTTTT
>.|TRBV6-5|TRBD1|TRBJ2-5|14
CASSYGTGEGTQYF
TGTGCCAGCAGTTACGGGACAGGGGAAGGGACCCAGTACTTC
>.|TRBV6-2/TRBV6-3|TRBD1|TRBJ2-7|16
CASSYLTGTPFYEQYF
TGTGCCAGCAGTTACCTGACAGGGACCCCTTTCTACGAGCAGTACTTC
>.|TRBV2|.|TRBJ2-1|16
CASSRSGWGSYNEQFF
TGTGCCAGCAGCCGATCCGGGTGGGGTTCGTACAATGAGCAGTTCTTC
>.|TRBV6-2/TRBV6-3|.|TRBJ2-5|16
CASSYSRERLGETQYF
TGTGCCAGCAGTTACTCCCGGGAAAGGCTCGGAGAGACCCAGTACTTC
>few|TRBV27|.|TRBJ2-7|14
CASTLPKGVGEQYF
TGTGCCAGCACCCTCCCGAAGGGTGTGGGCGAGCAGTACTTC
>.|TRBV28|TRBD1|TRBJ2-7|15
CASSSGTGFKYEQYF
TGTGCCAGCAGTTCCGGGACAGGGTTTAAATACGAGCAGTACTTC
>.|TRBV5-4|.|TRBJ1-3|15
CASSLGLAGQNTIYF
TGTGCCAGCAGCCTTGGCCTGGCGGGCCAAAACACCATATATTTT
>.|TRBV14|.|TRBJ2-2|14
CASSQKFSTGELFF
TGTGCCAGCAGCCAAAAGTTTAGTACCGGGGAGCTGTTTTTT
>.|TRBV5-5|.|TRBJ1-4|14
CASSLETWGEKLFF
TGTGCCAGCAGCCTGGAAACCTGGGGTGAAAAACTGTTTTTT
>.|TRBV7-2|TRBD1|TRBJ1-5|16
CASSLAGTGGYQPQHF
TGTGCCAGCAGCTTAGCTGGGACAGGGGGCTACCAGCCCCAGCATTTT
>.|TRBV10-2|.|TRBJ1-2|14
CASSEWKKDYGYTF
TGCGCCAGCAGTGAATGGAAAAAGGACTATGGCTACACCTTC
>.|TRBV11-2|.|TRBJ2-7|12
CASSATAYEQYF
TGTGCCAGCAGCGCGACAGCCTACGAGCAGTACTTC
>.|TRBV24-1|TRBD2|TRBJ2-1|14
CATSVTSGRNEQFF
TGTGCCACCAGTGTGACTAGCGGGAGAAATGAGCAGTTCTTC
>few|TRBV6-1|.|TRBJ1-5|16
CASSEGNSYSNQPQHF
TGTGCCAGCAGTGAAGGTAACAGCTATAGCAATCAGCCCCAGCATTTT